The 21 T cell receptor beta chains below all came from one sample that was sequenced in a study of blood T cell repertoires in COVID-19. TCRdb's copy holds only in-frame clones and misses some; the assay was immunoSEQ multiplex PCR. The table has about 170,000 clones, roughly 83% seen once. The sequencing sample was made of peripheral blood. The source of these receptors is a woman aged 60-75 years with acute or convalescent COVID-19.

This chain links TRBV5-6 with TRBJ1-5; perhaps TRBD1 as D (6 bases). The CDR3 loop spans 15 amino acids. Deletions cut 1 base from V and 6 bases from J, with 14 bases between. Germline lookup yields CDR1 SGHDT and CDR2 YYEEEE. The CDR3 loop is CASSLTGKEGQPQHF. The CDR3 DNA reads TGTGCCAGCAGCTTGACAGGGAAAGAGGGTCAGCCCCAGCATTTT.

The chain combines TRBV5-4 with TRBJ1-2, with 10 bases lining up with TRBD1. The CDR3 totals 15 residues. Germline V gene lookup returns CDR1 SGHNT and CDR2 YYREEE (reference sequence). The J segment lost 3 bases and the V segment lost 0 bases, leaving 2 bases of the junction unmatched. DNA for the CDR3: TGTGCCAGCAGCTTGGCGGACAGGGGGGACTATGGCTACACCTTC. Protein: CASSLADRGDYGYTF.

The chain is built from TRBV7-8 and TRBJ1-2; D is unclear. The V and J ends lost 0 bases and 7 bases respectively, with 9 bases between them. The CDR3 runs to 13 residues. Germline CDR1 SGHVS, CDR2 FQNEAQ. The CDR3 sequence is CASSLALRGGYTF. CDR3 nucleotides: TGTGCCAGCAGCTTAGCGCTACGGGGTGGCTACACCTTC.

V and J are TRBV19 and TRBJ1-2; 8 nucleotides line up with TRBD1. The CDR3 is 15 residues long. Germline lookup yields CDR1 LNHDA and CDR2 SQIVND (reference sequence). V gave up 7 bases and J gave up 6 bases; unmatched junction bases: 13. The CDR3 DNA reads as TGTGCCAGTAACTCACCGGGACAGGTAATCGATGGCTACACCTTC. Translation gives CASNSPGQVIDGYTF.

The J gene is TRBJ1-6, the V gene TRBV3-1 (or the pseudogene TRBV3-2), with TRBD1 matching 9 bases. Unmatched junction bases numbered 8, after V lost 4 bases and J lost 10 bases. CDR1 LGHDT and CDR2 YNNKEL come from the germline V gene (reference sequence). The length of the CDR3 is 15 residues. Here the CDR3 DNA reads TGTGCCAGCAGCCCCCGGGACAGGGATAGGTCACCCCTCCACTTT. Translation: CASSPRDRDRSPLHF.

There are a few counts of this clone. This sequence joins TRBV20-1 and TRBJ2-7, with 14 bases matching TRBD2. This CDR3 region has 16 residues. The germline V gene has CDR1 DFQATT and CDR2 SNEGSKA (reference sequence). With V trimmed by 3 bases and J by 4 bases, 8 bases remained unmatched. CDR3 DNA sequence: TGCAGTGCTAGTGTACCCAGGACTAGCGGGGGGTACGAGCAGTACTTC. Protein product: CSASVPRTSGGYEQYF.

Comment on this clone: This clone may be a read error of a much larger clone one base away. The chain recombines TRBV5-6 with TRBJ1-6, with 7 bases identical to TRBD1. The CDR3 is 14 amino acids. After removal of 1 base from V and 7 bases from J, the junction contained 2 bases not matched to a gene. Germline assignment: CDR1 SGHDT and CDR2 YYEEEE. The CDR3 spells CASSLTGANSPLHF. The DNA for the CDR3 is TGTGCCAGCAGCTTGACAGGGGCCAATTCACCCCTCCACTTT.

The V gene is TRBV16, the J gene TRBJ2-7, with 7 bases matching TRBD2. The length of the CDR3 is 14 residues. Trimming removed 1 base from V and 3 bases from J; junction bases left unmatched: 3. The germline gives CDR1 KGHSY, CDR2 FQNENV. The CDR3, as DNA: TGTGCCAGCAGCCAATGGGGGGGGAGCTACGAGCAGTACTTC. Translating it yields CASSQWGGSYEQYF.

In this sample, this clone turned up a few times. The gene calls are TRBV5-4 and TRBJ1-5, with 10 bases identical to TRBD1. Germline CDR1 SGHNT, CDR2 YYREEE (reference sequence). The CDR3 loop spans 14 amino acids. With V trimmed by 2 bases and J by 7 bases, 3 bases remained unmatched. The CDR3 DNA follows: TGTGCCAGCAGCTTAGACAGGGGGCAACAGCCCCAGCATTTT. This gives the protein CASSLDRGQQPQHF.

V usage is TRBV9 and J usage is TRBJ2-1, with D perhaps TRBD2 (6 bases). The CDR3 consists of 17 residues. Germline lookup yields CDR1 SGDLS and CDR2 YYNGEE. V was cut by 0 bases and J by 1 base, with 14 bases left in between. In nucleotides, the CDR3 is TGTGCCAGCAGCGTAGCGCTAGCGTTTGGTTCCTACAATGAGCAGTTCTTC. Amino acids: CASSVALAFGSYNEQFF.

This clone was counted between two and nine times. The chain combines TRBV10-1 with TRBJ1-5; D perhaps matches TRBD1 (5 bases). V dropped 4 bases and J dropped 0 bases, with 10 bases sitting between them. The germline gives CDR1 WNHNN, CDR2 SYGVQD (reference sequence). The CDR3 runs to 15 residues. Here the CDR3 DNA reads TGCGCCAGCAGTGGGGGCCCCGATAGCAATCAGCCCCAGCATTTT. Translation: CASSGGPDSNQPQHF.

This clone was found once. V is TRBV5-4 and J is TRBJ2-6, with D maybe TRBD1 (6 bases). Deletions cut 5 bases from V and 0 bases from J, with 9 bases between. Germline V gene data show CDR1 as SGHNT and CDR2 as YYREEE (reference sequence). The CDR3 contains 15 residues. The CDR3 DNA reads TGTGCCAGCAGACAACAGGGCTCTGGGGCCAACGTCCTGACTTTC. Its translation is CASRQQGSGANVLTF.

CDR3 in amino acids: CASGDRSSYNSPLHF. The CDR3 DNA reads as TGTGCCAGCGGGGACAGGAGCTCCTATAATTCACCCCTCCACTTT. This sequence joins TRBV9 and TRBJ1-6, with 8 bases that match TRBD1. J gave up 0 bases and V 7 bases, and 3 bases lay outside the gene matches. Germline CDR1 and CDR2: SGDLS and YYNGEE. This CDR3 region has 15 residues.

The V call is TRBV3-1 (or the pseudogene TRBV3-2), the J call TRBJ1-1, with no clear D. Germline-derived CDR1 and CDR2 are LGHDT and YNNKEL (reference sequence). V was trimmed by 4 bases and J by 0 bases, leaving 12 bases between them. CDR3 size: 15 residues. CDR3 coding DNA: TGTGCCAGCAGCCCTCAACGCGCGGTGAACACTGAAGCTTTCTTT. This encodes CASSPQRAVNTEAFF.

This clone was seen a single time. The CDR3 loop reads CATKGASQPQHF. The CDR3 DNA sequence: TGTGCCACCAAGGGGGCGAGTCAGCCCCAGCATTTT. This chain links TRBV15 with TRBJ1-5, with 7 bases fitting TRBD1. There are 12 residues in the CDR3. V lost 7 bases and J lost 6; bases outside the gene matches: 3. The V gene's germline CDR1 is LNHNV and CDR2 YYDKDF (reference sequence).

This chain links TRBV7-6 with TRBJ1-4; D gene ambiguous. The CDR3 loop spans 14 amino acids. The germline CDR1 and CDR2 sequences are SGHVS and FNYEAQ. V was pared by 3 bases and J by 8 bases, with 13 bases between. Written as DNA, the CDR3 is TGTGCCAGCAGCTTTTCGACGGGGAGAGAAAAACTGTTTTTT. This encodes CASSFSTGREKLFF.

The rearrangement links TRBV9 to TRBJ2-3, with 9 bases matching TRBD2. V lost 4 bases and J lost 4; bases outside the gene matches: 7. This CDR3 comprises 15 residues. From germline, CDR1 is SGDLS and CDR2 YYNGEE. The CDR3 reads CASSFRGGASDTQYF. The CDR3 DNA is TGTGCCAGCAGCTTCCGCGGGGGGGCCTCAGATACGCAGTATTTT. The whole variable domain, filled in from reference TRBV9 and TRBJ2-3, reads DSGVTQTPKHLITATGQRVTLRCSPRSGDLSVYWYQQSLDQGLQFLIQYYNGEERAKGNILERFSAQQFPDLHSELNLSSLELGDSALYFCASSFRGGASDTQYFGPGTRLTVL.

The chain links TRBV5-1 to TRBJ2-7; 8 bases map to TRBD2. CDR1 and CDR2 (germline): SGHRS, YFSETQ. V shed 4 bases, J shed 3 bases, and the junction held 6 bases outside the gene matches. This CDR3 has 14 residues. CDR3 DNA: TGCGCCAGCAGCGGCGGGACTAGTGGCTACGAGCAGTACTTC. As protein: CASSGGTSGYEQYF.

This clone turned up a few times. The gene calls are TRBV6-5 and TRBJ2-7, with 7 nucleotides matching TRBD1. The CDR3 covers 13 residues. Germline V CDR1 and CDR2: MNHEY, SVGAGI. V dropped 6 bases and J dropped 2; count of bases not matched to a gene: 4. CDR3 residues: CASRQGKAYEQYF. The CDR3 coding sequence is TGTGCCAGCAGACAGGGGAAAGCCTACGAGCAGTACTTC.

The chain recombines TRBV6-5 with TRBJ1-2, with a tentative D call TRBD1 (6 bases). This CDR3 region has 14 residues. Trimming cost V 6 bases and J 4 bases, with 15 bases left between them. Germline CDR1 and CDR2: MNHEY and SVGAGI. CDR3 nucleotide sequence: TGTGCCAGCAGCCTCGACAGGAGTGGCTATGGCTACACCTTC. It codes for CASSLDRSGYGYTF.

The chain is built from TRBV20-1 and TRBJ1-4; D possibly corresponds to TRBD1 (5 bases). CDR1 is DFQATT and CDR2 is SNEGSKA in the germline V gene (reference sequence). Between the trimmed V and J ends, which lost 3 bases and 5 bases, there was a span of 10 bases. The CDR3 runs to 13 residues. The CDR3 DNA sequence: TGCAGTGCTAGTTACAGGATGAATGAAAAACTGTTTTTT. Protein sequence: CSASYRMNEKLFF.